These 32 T cell receptor beta chains were sequenced from one sample in a study of T cell repertoires in cytomegalovirus infection. Each CDR3 protein gets one entry after TCRdb re-called the reads with MiXCR. The table has some 270,000 distinct CDR3 sequences, less than 25% seen once. No antigens are known for them. The starting material was cultured PBMCs, obtained from culture after CMV antigen stimulation. The source is a human donor in good health (CMV status not recorded). Some clones in this sample may be carry-over from other donors' samples.

V gene TRBV7-6 combines with J gene TRBJ2-1, with 8 bases matching TRBD1. This CDR3 contains 17 residues. The germline gives CDR1 SGHVS, CDR2 FNYEAQ. V lost 3 bases and J lost 8; bases outside the gene matches: 15. This CDR3 is CASSFSYAMDRVDEQFF. CDR3 nucleotide sequence: TGTGCCAGCAGCTTTTCTTATGCGATGGACAGGGTGGATGAGCAGTTCTTC.

This clonotype has more than one count but fewer than ten. The chain uses TRBV29-1 and TRBJ1-2; no definite D call. There are 12 residues in the CDR3. V was cut by 4 bases and J by 8 bases, with 14 bases left in between. The germline CDR1 and CDR2 sequences are SQVTM and ANQGSEA. CDR3 nucleotide sequence: TGCAGCGTTGTAGCGGGGAACGAGGGCTACACCTTC. It encodes CSVVAGNEGYTF.

The chain joins TRBV12-3 or TRBV12-4 to TRBJ1-3; D remains unclear. The CDR3 spans 14 residues. V was trimmed by 6 bases and J by 4 bases, leaving 13 bases between them. CDR3: CASSLGLGGNTIYF. The CDR3 DNA reads TGTGCCAGCAGCCTCGGATTAGGGGGAAACACCATATATTTT.

The sample holds many counts of this clonotype. This chain connects TRBV7-2 to TRBJ1-1, with a weak D call TRBD1 (5 bases). Germline V gene sequence: CDR1 SGHTA, CDR2 FQGNSA. This CDR3 has 13 residues. The V end was cut by 1 base, the J end by 10 bases, with 13 bases between. This CDR3 is CASSLEARVLAFF. DNA of the CDR3: TGTGCCAGCAGCTTAGAGGCCAGGGTGTTAGCTTTCTTT.

This clonotype was seen many times. The chain combines TRBV12-3 or TRBV12-4 with TRBJ1-5; 8 nucleotides agree with TRBD1. This CDR3 has 16 residues. The J segment lost 2 bases and the V segment lost 5 bases, leaving 8 bases of the junction unmatched. The chain's CDR3 is CASSTRTGHGNQPQHF. The CDR3 bases are TGTGCCAGCAGTACTAGGACAGGGCATGGCAATCAGCCCCAGCATTTT.

The chain carries TRBV7-8 and TRBJ2-7, with 8 bases identical to TRBD1. CDR1 SGHVS and CDR2 FQNEAQ come from the germline V gene. This CDR3 is built from 15 residues. V lost 3 bases, J lost 12 bases, and 16 bases stayed unmatched. The DNA of the CDR3 is TGTGCCAGCAGCTTCCATAAGGACAGGGCAGACTTTGGGTACGTC. Translating it yields CASSFHKDRADFGYV.

This clonotype was picked up a small number of times. This sequence joins TRBV5-1 and TRBJ2-7, with D perhaps matching TRBD2 (5 bases). CDR1 SGHRS and CDR2 YFSETQ come from the germline V gene. Deletions cut 4 bases from V and 1 base from J, with 12 bases between. CDR3 length equals 14 residues. CDR3 bases: TGCGCCAGCAGCCCATGGACTGGATCCTACGAGCAGTACTTC. Protein product: CASSPWTGSYEQYF.

The gene calls are TRBV30 and TRBJ2-7; tentatively, D is TRBD1 (6 bases). Germline V gives CDR1 GTSNPN, CDR2 SVGIG (reference sequence). The length of the CDR3 is 13 residues. The ends were cut back, 5 bases at V and 4 bases at J, with 15 bases in the middle. The CDR3 reads CAWDRSLPYEQYF. Here the CDR3 DNA reads TGTGCCTGGGACAGGTCACTTCCGTACGAGCAGTACTTC.

This clonotype was seen a few times. The rearrangement links TRBV6-2 or TRBV6-3 to TRBJ1-2, with a possible D match to TRBD1 (5 bases). The length of the CDR3 is 15 residues. V was cut by 2 bases and J by 4 bases, with 14 bases left in between. Germline V lookup: CDR1 MNHEY, CDR2 SVGEGT. The CDR3 DNA reads TGTGCCAGCAGTTACCGACCAGGACAACCCTATGGCTACACCTTC. Translating it yields CASSYRPGQPYGYTF.

This clonotype was seen only a few times. The chain combines TRBV13 with TRBJ2-7; D perhaps matches TRBD1 (6 bases). The germline V gene encodes CDR1 PRHDT and CDR2 FYEKMQ (reference sequence). Trimming left V 4 bases short and J 2 bases short, with 12 bases between. This CDR3 region has 14 residues. In DNA, the CDR3 is TGTGCCAGCAGCTGTCCCAGGGACACCTACGAGCAGTACGTC. Its translation is CASSCPRDTYEQYV.

This chain connects TRBV24-1 to TRBJ2-5, with unresolved D. V was trimmed by 3 bases and J by 0 bases, leaving 13 bases between them. CDR1 KGHDR and CDR2 SFDVKD come from the germline V gene. This CDR3 has 16 residues. The CDR3 DNA sequence: TGTGCCACCAGTGATGTCGGTAAGGCTGACCAAGAGACCCAGTACTTC. It is translated as CATSDVGKADQETQYF.

This clonotype was counted many times. The chain combines TRBV7-2 with TRBJ2-7, with D uncertain. Germline-derived CDR1 and CDR2 are SGHTA and FQGNSA. This CDR3 region has 15 residues. Deletions cut 5 bases from V and 6 bases from J, with 20 bases between. The CDR3, as DNA: TGTGCCAGCAGCCATTCCAGGACCGGACCTCCCGAGCAGTACTTC. Protein sequence: CASSHSRTGPPEQYF.

This clonotype was seen once. The chain employs TRBV20-1 and TRBJ2-3; 11 bases are shared with TRBD2. This CDR3 spans 16 amino acids. Germline CDR1 reads DFQATT; CDR2 reads SNEGSKA (reference sequence). V was pared by 0 bases and J by 2 bases, with 4 bases of the junction left unmatched. Here the CDR3 DNA reads TGCAGTGCTAGAGAGGCTAGCGGGGGGCACACAGATACGCAGTATTTT. Protein sequence: CSAREASGGHTDTQYF.

This chain joins TRBV7-9 and TRBJ2-3; 8 nucleotides match TRBD2. The ends lost 5 bases at V and 4 bases at J; junction bases unmatched: 20. Germline V CDR1 and CDR2: SEHNR, FQNEAQ (reference sequence). CDR3 length: 19 residues. As DNA, the CDR3 is TGTGCCAGCAGCCCTCATCCCTTAAGGGGCGGGAGGTTATCAGATACGCAGTATTTT. Its protein is CASSPHPLRGGRLSDTQYF.

This clonotype has at least ten counts. V gene TRBV6-2 or TRBV6-3 combines with J gene TRBJ2-7; a weak D match, TRBD1 (6 bases). CDR3 length: 16 amino acids. V lost 6 bases, J lost 0 bases, and 18 bases lay in between. From germline, CDR1 is MNHEY and CDR2 SVGEGT. CDR3 loop: CASSRRTGISSYEQYF. The CDR3 DNA reads as TGTGCCAGCAGCCGCCGAACAGGGATCAGCTCCTACGAGCAGTACTTC.

The chain joins TRBV19 to TRBJ2-1; D might be TRBD2 (5 bases). From germline, CDR1 is LNHDA and CDR2 SQIVND (reference sequence). The V end was cut by 5 bases, the J end by 6 bases, with 11 bases between. This CDR3 is 13 amino acids long. As DNA, the CDR3 is TGTGCCAGTAGTGAGGACTGGACCAATGAGCAGTTCTTC. Translating gives CASSEDWTNEQFF. Full variable domain (rest looked up from reference TRBV19 and TRBJ2-1): DGGITQSPKYLFRKEGQNVTLSCEQNLNHDAMYWYRQDPGQGLRLIYYSQIVNDFQKGDIAEGYSVSREKKESFPLTVTSAQKNPTAFYLCASSEDWTNEQFFGPGTRLTVL.

This clonotype was detected only a few times. The chain couples TRBV12-5 to TRBJ1-1; D is unresolved. Germline CDR1 is LGHNT and CDR2 is FRNRAP. The length of the CDR3 is 14 residues. Trimming took 2 bases from V and 6 from J, leaving 13 bases between them. The CDR3 coding sequence is TGTGCTAGTGGTTTGTCGGAAGGTTACGCTGAAGCTTTCTTT. Amino acids: CASGLSEGYAEAFF.

The rearrangement links TRBV11-2 to TRBJ1-1; unclear D gene. Germline CDR1 SGHAT, CDR2 FQNNGV. There are 13 residues in the CDR3. Deletions cut 0 bases from V and 3 bases from J, with 5 bases between. This chain's CDR3 is CASSLDWYTEAFF. CDR3 bases: TGTGCCAGCAGCTTAGATTGGTACACTGAAGCTTTCTTT.

This clonotype showed up many times. CDR3 DNA sequence: TGTGCCAGCAGTTCAGGACTAGCGGGAACGTTCTTC. Amino acid sequence: CASSSGLAGTFF. This chain connects TRBV12-3 or TRBV12-4 to TRBJ2-1; 12 bases line up with TRBD2. The CDR3 is made up of 12 amino acids. The V gene end was trimmed by 4 bases and the J gene end by 15 bases; junction bases not matched to a gene: 4.

The chain uses TRBV7-9 and TRBJ2-1, with TRBD1 identical over 7 bases. Germline V CDR1 and CDR2: SEHNR, FQNEAQ (reference sequence). This CDR3 has 11 residues. V was pared by 7 bases and J by 10 bases, with 4 bases of the junction left unmatched. CDR3 nucleotides: TGTGCCAGCACCTCGGACAGGGAGCAGTTCTTC. It yields the protein CASTSDREQFF.

This clonotype is a singleton in its sample. The genes are TRBV7-2 and TRBJ1-1; 7 nucleotides line up with TRBD1. V lost 1 base and J lost 6; bases outside the gene matches: 11. CDR3 length equals 16 residues. CDR1 and CDR2 from the germline V gene are SGHTA and FQGNSA. In DNA, the CDR3 is TGTGCCAGCAGCTTAGGGGTCCGGACAGGAAGGGCTGAAGCTTTCTTT. Its protein is CASSLGVRTGRAEAFF.

The rearrangement links TRBV11-2 to TRBJ2-3; D may be TRBD1 (5 bases). CDR1 is SGHAT and CDR2 is FQNNGV in the germline V gene. The CDR3 is 16 amino acids. Deletions cut 5 bases from V and 2 bases from J, with 17 bases between. In nucleotides, the CDR3 is TGTGCCAGCAGCACAATGGGGCGATATGACACAGATACGCAGTATTTT. Translated: CASSTMGRYDTDTQYF.

This chain uses TRBV11-2 with TRBJ2-5, with D possibly called TRBD1 or TRBD2 (5 bases each). V was clipped by 1 base and J by 2 bases, with 17 bases between them. The CDR3 length is 17 residues. Germline lookup yields CDR1 SGHAT and CDR2 FQNNGV. The chain's CDR3 is CASSLGVGTNRQETQYF. In nucleotides, the CDR3 is TGTGCCAGCAGCTTAGGGGTGGGGACCAATCGGCAAGAGACCCAGTACTTC.

The chain uses TRBV4-1 and TRBJ1-5; D is ambiguous. Trimming cost V 4 bases and J 3 bases, with 10 bases left between them. Germline values: CDR1 MGHRA, CDR2 YSYEKL. This CDR3 spans 14 amino acids. Here the CDR3 reads CASSLGEINQPQHF. CDR3 sequence (DNA): TGCGCCAGCAGCCTCGGGGAGATCAATCAGCCCCAGCATTTT.

This clonotype has more than one count but fewer than ten. The rearrangement links TRBV2 to TRBJ2-7; 10 bases line up with TRBD2. Germline V gives CDR1 SNHLY, CDR2 FYNNEI. J lost 1 base, V lost 10 bases, and 4 bases had no gene match. CDR3 length equals 13 residues. CDR3 sequence (DNA): TGTGCCATTAGCGGGAGGATGTCCTACGAGCAGTACGTC. This sequence encodes CAISGRMSYEQYV.

In regard to this clonotype: The junction departs from germline at one end; a sequencing error may be responsible. The chain recombines TRBV6-5 with TRBJ1-5; D remains ambiguous. This CDR3 comprises 18 residues. CDR1 and CDR2 (germline): MNHEY, SVGAGI. The CDR3 sequence: CAGSYTNLGGGGNQPQHF. The CDR3 DNA is TGTGCCGGCAGTTACACGAACCTGGGAGGCGGTGGCAATCAGCCCCAGCATTTT.

This clonotype turned up a few times. V gene TRBV10-2 combines with J gene TRBJ2-5, with a tentative D call TRBD1 (5 bases). Between the trimmed V and J ends, which lost 3 bases and 3 bases, there was a span of 11 bases. Germline CDR1 reads WSHSY; CDR2 reads SAAADI. The CDR3 is 14 amino acids. DNA of the CDR3: TGCGCCAGCAGTGACCCGACAGAAAAAGAGACCCAGTACTTC. Its translation is CASSDPTEKETQYF.

V gene TRBV12-3 or TRBV12-4 combines with J gene TRBJ1-2, with 8 bases identical to TRBD1. The ends lost 5 bases at V and 5 bases at J; junction bases unmatched: 4. The CDR3 runs to 13 residues. The CDR3 protein is CASSVTGAYGYTF. Here the CDR3 DNA reads TGTGCCAGCAGTGTGACAGGGGCGTATGGCTACACCTTC.

This clonotype was seen only a few times. The chain links TRBV10-2 to TRBJ2-3; D may be TRBD2 (5 bases). CDR3 size: 18 residues. Trimming left V 6 bases short and J 2 bases short, with 24 bases between. Germline V CDR1 and CDR2: WSHSY, SAAADI. CDR3 bases: TGCGCCAGCAGACGCTCTTCGACTACCTACTTAACCACAGATACGCAGTATTTT. This codes for CASRRSSTTYLTTDTQYF.

This clonotype has ten or more counts. The chain employs TRBV7-8 and TRBJ2-5; TRBD2 aligns across 8 bases. Trimming took 4 bases from V and 1 from J; bases not matched to a gene: 20. The CDR3 has 20 residues. Germline V CDR1 and CDR2: SGHVS, FQNEAQ. The CDR3 is CASSYRPTMAGGLFQETQYF. DNA of the CDR3: TGTGCCAGCAGCTACCGACCGACTATGGCGGGAGGACTTTTCCAAGAGACCCAGTACTTC.

This chain uses TRBV6-1 with TRBJ2-1; perhaps TRBD2 as D (6 bases). CDR3 length: 11 residues. Germline values: CDR1 MNHNS, CDR2 SASEGT. V was shortened by 7 bases and J by 12 bases, with 13 bases between the two germline ends. The DNA for the CDR3 is TGTGCCAGCATCGGAAGCGGGCCGCAGTTCTTC. This encodes CASIGSGPQFF.

The rearrangement links TRBV7-8 to TRBJ2-3; D possibly corresponds to TRBD2 (5 bases). Trimming left V 2 bases short and J 0 bases short, with 15 bases between. CDR1 SGHVS and CDR2 FQNEAQ come from the germline V gene. This CDR3 comprises 17 residues. CDR3 loop: CASSLPLRDSSTDTQYF. The DNA for the CDR3 is TGTGCCAGCAGCTTACCCCTCCGGGATTCTAGCACAGATACGCAGTATTTT.